This T cell receptor beta chain was recovered during a study of tumor-infiltrating lymphocytes in primary liver carcinoma. About the study: Patients, male and female, were 30 to 69 years old. The study, taken as a whole, reports: Tumor-adjacent and tumor-blood pairs shared a smaller degree of overlap than tumor region pairs.

Of note for this clonotype: Its target is unknown.

Germline CDR1 reads SNHLY; CDR2 reads FYNNEI. CDR3 size: 12 residues. Unsorted bulk tissue (roughly 19-30 mg) underwent RNA and DNA co-extraction. The patients, who had chronic HBV infection, were treatment-naive (untreated). Tumor samples all exceeded 75% viable tumor cells. Starting from approximately 470 ng of total RNA, TCR beta cDNA was produced with a primer in the constant region. Three nested multiplex PCR rounds, a slightly modified ARM-PCR, produced the libraries for TCR beta. Each of the first two PCR rounds ran roughly 9 cycles with TRBV1-TRBV30 forward and C-beta reverse primers. TCRdb itself ran the multiplex PCR reads through MiXCR, one entry per CDR3 protein. The table shows 84,000 or so distinct CDR3 sequences, with over 60% occurring only once.

V usage is TRBV2 and J usage is TRBJ2-5; 8 bases are shared with TRBD2. This clonotype was obtained from a man between 40 and 49 years old with primary liver carcinoma and hepatitis B virus infection. The sequencing input was liver tumor tissue from sampling region 1. Indicated subset: tumor region T1, superior pole. For the CDR3, the DNA is TGTGTCATCAGTCCGGGGGGGGAGACCCAGTACTTC. Residues: CVISPGGETQYF.